This T cell receptor (beta chain) was retrieved from a study of blood T cell repertoires in COVID-19. Study information: T cells, B-cell-depleted T cells, or PBMCs provided the cDNA or gDNA that served as material.

Germline CDR1 is LNHNV and CDR2 is YYDKDF (reference sequence). The CDR3 contains 14 residues. V shed 3 bases, J shed 9 bases, and the junction held 6 bases outside the gene matches. Original processing methods: Researchers report that nucleated cell counts were estimated from reference gene primer amplification. Sequencing was performed with immunoSEQ multiplex PCR; in TCRdb, only in-frame clones are kept and a portion is missing. V, J and clone size reflect that table, while D and trimming were determined from the DNA. The table has some 140,000 clones, less than 85% seen once. The source is a woman older than 75 with acute or convalescent COVID-19. The rearrangement uses TRBV15 and TRBJ2-1; 9 bases are a match to TRBD2. The sequenced material came from peripheral blood. DNA of the CDR3: TGTGCCACCAGCAGCCGACTAGCGGTGGGTGAGCAGTTCTTC. Translated: CATSSRLAVGEQFF. The full variable domain, its missing parts supplied by reference TRBV15 and TRBJ2-1, is DAMVIQNPRYQVTQFGKPVTLSCSQTLNHNVMYWYQQKSSQAPKLLFHYYDKDFNNEADTPDNFQSRRPNTSFCFLDIRSPGLGDTAMYLCATSSRLAVGEQFFGPGTRLTVL.